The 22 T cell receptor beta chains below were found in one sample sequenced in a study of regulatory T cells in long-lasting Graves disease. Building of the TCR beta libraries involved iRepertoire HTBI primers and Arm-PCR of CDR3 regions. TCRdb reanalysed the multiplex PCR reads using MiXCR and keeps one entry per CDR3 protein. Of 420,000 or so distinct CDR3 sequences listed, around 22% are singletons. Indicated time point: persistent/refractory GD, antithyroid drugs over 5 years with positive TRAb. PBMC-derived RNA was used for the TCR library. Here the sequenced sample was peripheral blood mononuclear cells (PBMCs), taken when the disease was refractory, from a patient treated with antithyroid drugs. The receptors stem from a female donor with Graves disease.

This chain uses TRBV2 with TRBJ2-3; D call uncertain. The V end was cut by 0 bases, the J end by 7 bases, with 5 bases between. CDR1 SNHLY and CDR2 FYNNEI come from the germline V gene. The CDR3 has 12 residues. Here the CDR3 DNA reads TGTGCCAGCAGTGAAGCGGGTTATACGCAGTATTTT. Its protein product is CASSEAGYTQYF.

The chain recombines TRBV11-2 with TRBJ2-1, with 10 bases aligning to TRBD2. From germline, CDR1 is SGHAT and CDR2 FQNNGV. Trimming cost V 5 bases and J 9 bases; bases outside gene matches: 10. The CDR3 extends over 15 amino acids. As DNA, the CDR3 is TGTGCCAGCAGCCATCCGGGACTAGCGCTCCCTGAGCAGTTCTTC. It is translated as CASSHPGLALPEQFF.

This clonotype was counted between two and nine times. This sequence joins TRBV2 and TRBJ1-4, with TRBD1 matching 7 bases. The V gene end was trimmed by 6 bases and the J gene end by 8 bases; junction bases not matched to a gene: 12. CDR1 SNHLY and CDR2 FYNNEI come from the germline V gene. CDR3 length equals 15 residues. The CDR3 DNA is TGTGCCAGCAGCCGAACAACAGGGGTTCGGGAAAAACTGTTTTTT. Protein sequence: CASSRTTGVREKLFF. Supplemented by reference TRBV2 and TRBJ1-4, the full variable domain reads EPEVTQTPSHQVTQMGQEVILRCVPISNHLYFYWYRQILGQKVEFLVSFYNNEISEKSEIFDDQFSVERPDGSNFTLKIRSTKLEDSAMYFCASSRTTGVREKLFFGSGTQLSVL.

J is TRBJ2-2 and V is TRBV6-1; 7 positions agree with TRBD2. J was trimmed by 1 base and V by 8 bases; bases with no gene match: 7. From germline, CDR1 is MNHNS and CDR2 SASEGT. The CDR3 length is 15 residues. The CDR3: CASETRGGNTGELFF. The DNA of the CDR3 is TGTGCCAGCGAAACACGCGGGGGGAACACCGGGGAGCTGTTTTTT.

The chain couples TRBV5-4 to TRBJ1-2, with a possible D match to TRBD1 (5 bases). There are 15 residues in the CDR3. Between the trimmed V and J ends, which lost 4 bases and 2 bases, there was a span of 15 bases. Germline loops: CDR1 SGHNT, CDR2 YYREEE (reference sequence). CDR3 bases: TGTGCCAGCAGCGCGTGGGGGACGGAAAACTATGGCTACACCTTC. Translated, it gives CASSAWGTENYGYTF.

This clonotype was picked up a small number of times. The CDR3 protein is CSARGRTSDKPYEQYF. DNA of the CDR3: TGCAGTGCTAGGGGTCGAACTAGCGACAAACCCTACGAGCAGTACTTC. The chain recombines TRBV20-1 with TRBJ2-7, with 7 bases lining up with TRBD2. V dropped 3 bases and J dropped 2; count of bases not matched to a gene: 13. CDR3 length: 16 amino acids. CDR1 and CDR2 (germline): DFQATT, SNEGSKA (reference sequence).

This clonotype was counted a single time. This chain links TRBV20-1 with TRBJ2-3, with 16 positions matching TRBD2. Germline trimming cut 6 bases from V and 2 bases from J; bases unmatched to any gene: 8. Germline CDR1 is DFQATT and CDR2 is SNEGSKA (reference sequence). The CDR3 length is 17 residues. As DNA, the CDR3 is TGCAGTGCCCCGGGACTAGCGGGGGGGCGGATCACAGATACGCAGTATTTT. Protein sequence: CSAPGLAGGRITDTQYF.

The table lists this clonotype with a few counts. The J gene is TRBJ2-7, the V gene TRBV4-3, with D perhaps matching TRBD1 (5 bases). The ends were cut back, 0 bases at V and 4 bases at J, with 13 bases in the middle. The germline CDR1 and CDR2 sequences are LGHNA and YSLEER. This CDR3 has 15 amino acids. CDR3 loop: CASSQDPAGSYEQYF. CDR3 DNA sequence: TGCGCCAGCAGCCAAGATCCCGCAGGGTCTTACGAGCAGTACTTC.

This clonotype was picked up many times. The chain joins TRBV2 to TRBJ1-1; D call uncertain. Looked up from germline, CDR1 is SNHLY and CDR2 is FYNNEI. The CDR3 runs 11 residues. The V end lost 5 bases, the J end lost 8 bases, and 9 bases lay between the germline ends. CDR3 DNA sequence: TGTGCCAGCAGTACCTACGGCGAAGCTTTCTTT. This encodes CASSTYGEAFF.

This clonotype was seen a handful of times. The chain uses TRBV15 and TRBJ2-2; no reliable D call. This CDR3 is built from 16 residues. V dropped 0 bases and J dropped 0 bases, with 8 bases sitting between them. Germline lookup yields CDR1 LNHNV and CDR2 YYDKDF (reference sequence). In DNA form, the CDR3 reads TGTGCCACCAGCAGAGATCAGAACCCGAACACCGGGGAGCTGTTTTTT. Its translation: CATSRDQNPNTGELFF.

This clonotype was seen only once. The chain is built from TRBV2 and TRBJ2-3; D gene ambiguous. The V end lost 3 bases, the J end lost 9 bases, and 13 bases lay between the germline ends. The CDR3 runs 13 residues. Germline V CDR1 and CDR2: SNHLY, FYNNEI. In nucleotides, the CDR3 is TGTGCCAGCAGTGATATGGCTCTTCGGACGCAGTATTTT. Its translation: CASSDMALRTQYF.

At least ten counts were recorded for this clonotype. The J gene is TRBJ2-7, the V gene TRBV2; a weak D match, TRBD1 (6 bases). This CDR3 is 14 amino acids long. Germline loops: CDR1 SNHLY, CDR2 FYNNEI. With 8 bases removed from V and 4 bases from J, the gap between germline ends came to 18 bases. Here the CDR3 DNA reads TGTGCCAGCCAAGACACCGGGACACTGTACGAGCAGTACTTC. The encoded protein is CASQDTGTLYEQYF.

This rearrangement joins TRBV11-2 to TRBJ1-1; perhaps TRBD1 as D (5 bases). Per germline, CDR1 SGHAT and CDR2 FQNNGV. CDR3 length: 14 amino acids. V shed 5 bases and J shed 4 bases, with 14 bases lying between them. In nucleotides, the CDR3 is TGTGCCAGCAGCCCCCCCGGGACCCTCACTGAAGCTTTCTTT. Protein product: CASSPPGTLTEAFF.

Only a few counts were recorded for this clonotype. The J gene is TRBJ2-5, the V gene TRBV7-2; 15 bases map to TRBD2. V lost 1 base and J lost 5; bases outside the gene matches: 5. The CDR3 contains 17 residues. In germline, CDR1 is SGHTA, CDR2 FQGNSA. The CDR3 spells CASSLGTSGRARETQYF. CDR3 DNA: TGTGCCAGCAGCTTAGGGACTAGCGGGAGGGCCAGGGAGACCCAGTACTTC.

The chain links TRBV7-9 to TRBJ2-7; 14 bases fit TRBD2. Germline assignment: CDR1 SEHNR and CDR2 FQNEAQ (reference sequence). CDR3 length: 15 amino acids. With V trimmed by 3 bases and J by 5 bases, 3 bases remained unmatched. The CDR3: CASSLGLAGADEQYF. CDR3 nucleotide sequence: TGTGCCAGCAGCTTGGGACTAGCGGGAGCTGACGAGCAGTACTTC.

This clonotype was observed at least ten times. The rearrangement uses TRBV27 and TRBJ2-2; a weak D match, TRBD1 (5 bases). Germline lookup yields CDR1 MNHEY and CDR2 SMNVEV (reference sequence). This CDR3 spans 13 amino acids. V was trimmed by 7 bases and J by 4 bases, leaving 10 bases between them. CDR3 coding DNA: TGTGCCAGCAAACTGACAGCCACCGGGGAGCTGTTTTTT. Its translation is CASKLTATGELFF.

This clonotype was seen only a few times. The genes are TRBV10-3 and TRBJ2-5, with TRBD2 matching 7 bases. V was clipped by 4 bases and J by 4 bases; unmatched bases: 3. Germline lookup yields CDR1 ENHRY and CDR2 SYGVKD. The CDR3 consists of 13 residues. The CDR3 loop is CAISVAGAETQYF. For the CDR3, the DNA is TGTGCCATCAGTGTAGCGGGTGCAGAGACCCAGTACTTC.

CDR3 DNA: TGTGCCAGTATACTAGCGGGAGACACCGGGGAGCTGTTTTTT. The encoded protein is CASILAGDTGELFF. The V call is TRBV6-2 or TRBV6-3, the J call TRBJ2-2; 11 bases align to TRBD2. Trimming at V came to 9 bases and at J to 3 bases, leaving 3 bases not matched to a gene. This CDR3 is 14 amino acids long. The germline gives CDR1 MNHEY, CDR2 SVGEGT.

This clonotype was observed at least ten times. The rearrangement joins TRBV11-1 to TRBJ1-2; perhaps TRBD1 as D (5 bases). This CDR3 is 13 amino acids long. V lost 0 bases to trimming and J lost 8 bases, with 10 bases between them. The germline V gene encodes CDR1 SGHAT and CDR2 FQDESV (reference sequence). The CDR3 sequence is CASSLATGRGYTF. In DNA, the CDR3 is TGTGCCAGCAGCTTAGCTACGGGACGAGGCTACACCTTC.

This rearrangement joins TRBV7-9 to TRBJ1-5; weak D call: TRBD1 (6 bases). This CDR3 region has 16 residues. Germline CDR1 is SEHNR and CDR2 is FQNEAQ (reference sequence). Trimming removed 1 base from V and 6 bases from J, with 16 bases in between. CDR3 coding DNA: TGTGCCAGCAGCTTAGGAGCGGGGGGCTCGGGTCAGCCCCAGCATTTT. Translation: CASSLGAGGSGQPQHF. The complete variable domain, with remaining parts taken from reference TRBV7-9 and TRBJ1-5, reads DTGVSQNPRHKITKRGQNVTFRCDPISEHNRLYWYRQTLGQGPEFLTYFQNEAQLEKSRLLSDRFSAERPKGSFSTLEIQRTEQGDSAMYLCASSLGAGGSGQPQHFGDGTRLSIL.

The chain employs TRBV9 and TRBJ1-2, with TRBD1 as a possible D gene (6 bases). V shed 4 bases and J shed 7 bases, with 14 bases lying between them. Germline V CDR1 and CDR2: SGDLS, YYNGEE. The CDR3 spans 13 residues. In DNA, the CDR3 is TGTGCCAGCAGCCGGCCGGGGGCCGGTGGCTACACCTTC. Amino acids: CASSRPGAGGYTF.

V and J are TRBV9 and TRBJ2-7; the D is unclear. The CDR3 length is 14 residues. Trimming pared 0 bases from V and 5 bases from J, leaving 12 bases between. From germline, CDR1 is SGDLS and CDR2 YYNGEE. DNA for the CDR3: TGTGCCAGCAGCGTAGAAGCCCAGCGTCACGAGCAGTACTTC. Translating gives CASSVEAQRHEQYF.